This TCR beta chain was captured by sequencing in a study of tissue T cells after allogeneic stem cell transplantation. This research-autopsy study prospectively enrolled adult allogeneic hematopoietic cell transplant recipients with steroid-refractory graft-versus-host disease. Germline-derived CDR1 and CDR2 are SGHRS and YFSETQ. The CDR3 extends over 13 amino acids. Trimming stripped 5 bases from V and 1 base from J, with 8 bases between. Regarding the study as a whole: Anatomically similar tissues had similar TCR repertoires within each patient.

On this clone itself: What it binds is unknown.

Here immunoSEQ multiplex PCR was the method, and the copy in TCRdb shows in-frame clones only, minus some. Here the sample spans over 3,000 clones, roughly 76% being singletons. The sequencing here drew on small intestine tissue, taken at autopsy. The rearrangement links TRBV5-1 to TRBJ2-3; D gene ambiguous. The receptor was derived from a male patient at least 60 years old with steroid-refractory graft-versus-host disease after an allogeneic stem cell transplant. Some of the T cells might come from the graft donor. The CDR3 here is CASRVSGTDTQYF. The DNA for the CDR3 is TGCGCCAGCAGAGTATCCGGCACAGATACGCAGTATTTT.